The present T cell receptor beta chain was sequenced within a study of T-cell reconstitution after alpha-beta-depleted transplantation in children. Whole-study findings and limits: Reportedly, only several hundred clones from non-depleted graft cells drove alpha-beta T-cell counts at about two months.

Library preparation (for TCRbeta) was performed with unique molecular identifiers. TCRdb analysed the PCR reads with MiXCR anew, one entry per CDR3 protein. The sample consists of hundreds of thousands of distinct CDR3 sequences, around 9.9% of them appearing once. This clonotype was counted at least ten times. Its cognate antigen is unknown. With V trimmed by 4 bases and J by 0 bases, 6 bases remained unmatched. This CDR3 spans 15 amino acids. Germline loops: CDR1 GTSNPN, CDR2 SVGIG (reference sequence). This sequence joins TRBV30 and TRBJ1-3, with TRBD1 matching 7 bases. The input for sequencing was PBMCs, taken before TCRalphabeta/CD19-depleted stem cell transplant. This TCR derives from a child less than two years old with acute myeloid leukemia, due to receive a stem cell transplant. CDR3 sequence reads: CAWTPGQHSGNTIYF. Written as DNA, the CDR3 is TGTGCCTGGACCCCGGGACAGCACTCTGGAAACACCATATATTTT.